The rows below give T cell receptor beta chains drawn from one sample of a study of blood T cell repertoires in COVID-19. TCRdb keeps only in-frame clones here, not all; method: immunoSEQ multiplex PCR. This table holds about 220,000 clones, about 90% found once. The sequencing input was peripheral blood. Source of these receptors: a man aged 35 to 55 with active or convalescent COVID-19. Both conserved end residues are part of each CDR3. A D gene is named only where the DNA matches it firmly. A clone size is listed for some rows: how often the clone was seen (once, few, many), or a class if it is expanded.

TRBV3-1/TRBV3-2,TRBJ2-7,.,once,TGTGCCAGCAGCCAGACTACCGGGACTGCTCGGGTAGAGCAGTACTTC,CASSQTTGTARVEQYF
TRBV5-6,TRBJ1-1,.,few,TGTGCCAGCAGCTCCAGCGGGAAAACTGAAGCTTTCTTT,CASSSSGKTEAFF
TRBV12-5,TRBJ2-1,TRBD1,.,TGTGCTAGTGGTTTGGGAGGGGGCATCTACAATGAGCAGTTCTTC,CASGLGGGIYNEQFF
TRBV19,TRBJ1-5,TRBD1,.,TGTGCCAGTGACCCTCCGGGACAGGGCTATCAGCCCCAGCATTTT,CASDPPGQGYQPQHF
TRBV7-3,TRBJ2-7,.,.,TGTGCCAGCAGCTTGCGTCCAGGCTCCTACGAGCAGTACTTC,CASSLRPGSYEQYF
TRBV28,TRBJ2-7,.,.,TGTGCCAGCAGTTTCGAAATGGTAGCGGAAGCCTACGAGCAGTACTTC,CASSFEMVAEAYEQYF
TRBV7-8,TRBJ1-2,.,.,TGTGCCAGCAGCTTCTTTGAGGCGAGGATGGGCTACACCTTC,CASSFFEARMGYTF
TRBV30,TRBJ2-1,TRBD2,.,TGTGCCTGGAGAAGAGCGGGAGTGAATGAGCAGTTCTTC,CAWRRAGVNEQFF
TRBV2,TRBJ2-7,TRBD1,.,TGTGCCAGCACCCCCGGGACAGGCCCCTACGAGCAGTACTTC,CASTPGTGPYEQYF
TRBV11-2,TRBJ1-2,.,.,TGTGCCAGCAGCTACGACAGGTCTAACTATGGCTACACCTTC,CASSYDRSNYGYTF
TRBV10-3,TRBJ1-3,.,.,TGTGCCATCACTGACTTCTTCTCTGGAAACACCATATATTTT,CAITDFFSGNTIYF
TRBV7-3,TRBJ2-1,TRBD2,.,TGTGCCAGCAGCTTATCCAGCGGGAGCTCCTACAATGAGCAGTTCTTC,CASSLSSGSSYNEQFF
TRBV7-3,TRBJ2-1,TRBD2,.,TGTGCCAGCAGCCTAACCGGACTAGCGGGTTCCTACAATGAGCAGTTCTTC,CASSLTGLAGSYNEQFF
TRBV5-1,TRBJ2-2,TRBD2,once,TGCGCCAGCAGCCGGCTAGCGGGGCAAAACACCGGGGAGCTGTTTTTT,CASSRLAGQNTGELFF
TRBV10-1,TRBJ1-1,TRBD1,.,TGCGCCAGCTCCTATTCGGGACAGGCGGGTGCTTTCTTT,CASSYSGQAGAFF
TRBV3-1/TRBV3-2,TRBJ2-4,TRBD1,.,TGTGCCAGCAGCCTCAGCACAGGGGGCGCAAAAAACATTCAGTACTTC,CASSLSTGGAKNIQYF
TRBV28,TRBJ1-4,.,.,TGTGCCAGCAGTTCGGGATTAAAGGGAAAACTGTTTTTT,CASSSGLKGKLFF
TRBV7-9,TRBJ1-2,.,few,TGTGCCAGCAGCTTTTCCTACCTGCCCCCCGTCTATGGCTACACCTTC,CASSFSYLPPVYGYTF
TRBV5-1,TRBJ1-6,.,many,TGCGCCAGCAGCTTACAGGGAAGTCTCCAAAATTCACCCCTCCACTTT,CASSLQGSLQNSPLHF
TRBV13,TRBJ2-3,TRBD2,once,TGTGCCAGCAGCCCGCCCCCTTCGACTAGCGGGAGCCCAGATACGCAGTATTTT,CASSPPPSTSGSPDTQYF
TRBV5-1,TRBJ2-7,TRBD1,.,TGCGCCAGCAGCAGGGACAGGGGCCTCTCCTACGAGCAGTACTTC,CASSRDRGLSYEQYF
TRBV4-2,TRBJ2-7,.,.,TGTGCCAGCAGGCCTACGGACAGAGGTTACGAGCAGTACTTC,CASRPTDRGYEQYF
TRBV24-1,TRBJ1-3,TRBD1,.,TGTGCCACCAGGCTACTACCGGGACAGGGTTACTCTGGAAACACCATATATTTT,CATRLLPGQGYSGNTIYF
TRBV13,TRBJ1-1,.,.,TGTGCCAGCAGCTTAGGCCTTGGAGGCCGCGTGAGTACTGAAGCTTTCTTT,CASSLGLGGRVSTEAFF
TRBV5-1,TRBJ2-7,TRBD2,.,TGCGCCAGCAGCAAGGGACTAGCGGGACCCTACGAGCAGTACTTC,CASSKGLAGPYEQYF
TRBV27,TRBJ1-1,.,once,TGTGCCAGCTGTCCCCGCGTGAACACTGAAGCTTTCTTT,CASCPRVNTEAFF
TRBV5-1,TRBJ1-1,.,.,TGCGCCAGCAGCTTGGGCAGCGTGAACACTGAAGCTTTCTTT,CASSLGSVNTEAFF
TRBV2,TRBJ1-3,TRBD1,.,TGTGCCAGCAGGTCCGGGACAGGGGATTTTAACACCATATATTTT,CASRSGTGDFNTIYF
TRBV9,TRBJ1-6,.,.,TGTGCCAGCAGCGTAGATTCAGGAATCTCTAATTCACCCCTCCACTTT,CASSVDSGISNSPLHF
TRBV7-2,TRBJ1-2,.,.,TGTGCCAGCAGCTCGGGACATAATGAGGGCTACACCTTC,CASSSGHNEGYTF
TRBV7-9,TRBJ1-3,.,.,TGTGCCAGCAGCTGGGGAGTATCTGGAAACACCATATATTTT,CASSWGVSGNTIYF
TRBV30,TRBJ1-2,.,.,TGTGCCTGGAGTGACCACCTATCATGGGGCTACACCTTC,CAWSDHLSWGYTF
TRBV18,TRBJ1-2,TRBD1,.,TGTGCCAGCTCCCCAGGACAGGCAGGGGGCTACACCTTC,CASSPGQAGGYTF
TRBV28,TRBJ1-2,TRBD1,.,TGTGCCAGCAGTTCATACTTAGGGGGCGCTTCTGATGGCTACACCTTC,CASSSYLGGASDGYTF
TRBV28,TRBJ1-5,.,.,TGTGCCAGCAGGAGCCATTTAGCTCAGCCCCAGCATTTT,CASRSHLAQPQHF
TRBV28,TRBJ1-3,TRBD1,.,TGTGCCAGCAGTCAGGGGGTGCACTCTGGAAACACCATATATTTT,CASSQGVHSGNTIYF
TRBV18,TRBJ1-1,TRBD1,few,TGTGCCAGCTCGCCGGGCAGGGGGATTGAAGCTTTCTTT,CASSPGRGIEAFF
TRBV27,TRBJ2-3,TRBD2,.,TGTGCCAGCAGTTTTAGGACTAGCGGGACTATCAGGGGCCCAGATACGCAGTATTTT,CASSFRTSGTIRGPDTQYF
TRBV19,TRBJ2-6,.,.,TGTGCCAGTAGTACCCTCTCTGGGGCCAACGTCCTGACTTTC,CASSTLSGANVLTF
TRBV30,TRBJ1-1,.,once,TGTGCCTGGAGGGCACTGCGGGCCACTGAAGCTTTCTTT,CAWRALRATEAFF
TRBV2,TRBJ2-3,.,.,TGTGCCAGCAGGGCCCCGGCTAGGGGGACAGATACGCAGTATTTT,CASRAPARGTDTQYF
TRBV7-8,TRBJ1-5,.,few,TGTGCCAGCAGCCACAATAGCAATCAGCCCCAGCATTTT,CASSHNSNQPQHF
TRBV18,TRBJ1-2,TRBD1,.,TGTGCCAGCTCACCAACGCCGGACAGGGTCACCTATGGCTACACCTTC,CASSPTPDRVTYGYTF
TRBV3-1/TRBV3-2,TRBJ2-1,TRBD2,.,TGTGCCAGCAGCCCCTATTCTAGCGGGGTAGTCTATGAGCAGTTCTTC,CASSPYSSGVVYEQFF
TRBV4-1,TRBJ2-1,TRBD2,.,TGCGCCAGCAGCTACCTAGCGGGAGGAGGTAATGAGCAGTTCTTC,CASSYLAGGGNEQFF
TRBV28,TRBJ1-5,TRBD1,once,TGTGCCAGCAGTTTATTTTGGGGGGACAGGCCGTATAGCAATCAGCCCCAGCATTTT,CASSLFWGDRPYSNQPQHF
TRBV28,TRBJ2-4,.,.,TGTGCCAGCAGTTATCCGGGACAAAAGACTAAAAACATTCAGTACTTC,CASSYPGQKTKNIQYF
TRBV18,TRBJ2-1,.,.,TGTGCCAGCTCACGACCAGTTGGGAGTTCAAACAATGAGCAGTTCTTC,CASSRPVGSSNNEQFF
TRBV6-4,TRBJ1-2,.,many,TGTGCCAGCAGTGACGCTGGGGGGGGAGGAGGCTACACCTTC,CASSDAGGGGGYTF
TRBV18,TRBJ1-5,TRBD1,.,TGTGCCAGCTCCTCGCAGGGGGCAAGCAATCAGCCCCAGCATTTT,CASSSQGASNQPQHF
TRBV2,TRBJ2-2,.,.,TGTGCCAGCAGCTTGACAAGCACCGGGGAGCTGTTTTTT,CASSLTSTGELFF
TRBV6-1,TRBJ1-2,TRBD1,.,TGTGCCAGCAGTGCCCTGAGTGGGACAGCATTTCCCTATGGCTACACCTTC,CASSALSGTAFPYGYTF
TRBV15,TRBJ1-1,.,few,TGTGCCACCAGCGCGCAGAACACTGAAGCTTTCTTT,CATSAQNTEAFF
TRBV4-1,TRBJ1-2,TRBD1,.,TGCGCCAGCAGCCAACCCCGGGACAGGGGGCTCTATGGCTACACCTTC,CASSQPRDRGLYGYTF
TRBV5-1,TRBJ2-7,.,.,TGCGCCAGCAGCTCCGGACTCCAAACCTACGAGCAGTACTTC,CASSSGLQTYEQYF